Listed here are 23 T cell receptor beta chains from one sample, sequenced in a study of CD8 T cells in Susac syndrome. With random hexamers, reverse transcription was performed on about 0.5 to 1 ug of RNA. TCRdb reprocessed the immunoSEQ multiplex PCR reads with MiXCR, giving one entry per CDR3 protein. This sample yields fewer than 95,000 distinct CDR3 sequences, of which 95% to 97% are seen a single time; 0.5% to 0.8% belongs to the top ten. The specimen sequenced was CD8+ T cells from PBMCs. These receptors were obtained from a human donor with Susac syndrome.

V gene TRBV29-1 combines with J gene TRBJ1-3, with D perhaps matching TRBD1 (5 bases). Trimming took 8 bases from V and 4 from J, leaving 12 bases between them. The CDR3 consists of 12 residues. From germline, CDR1 is SQVTM and CDR2 ANQGSEA. The CDR3 is CSITGGGNTIYF. The DNA of the CDR3 is TGCAGCATTACTGGGGGAGGAAACACCATATATTTT.

This clonotype was counted a single time. The V and J genes are TRBV15 and TRBJ2-5; 7 nucleotides agree with TRBD1. The CDR3 runs to 14 residues. CDR1 and CDR2 from the germline V gene are LNHNV and YYDKDF (reference sequence). The V and J ends lost 3 bases and 3 bases, in that order; junction bases with no gene match: 4. CDR3 in DNA: TGTGCCACCAGCAGTAGGACAGGAAAAGAGACCCAGTACTTC. Amino acids: CATSSRTGKETQYF. The entire variable domain, with the rest obtained from reference TRBV15 and TRBJ2-5, is as follows: DAMVIQNPRYQVTQFGKPVTLSCSQTLNHNVMYWYQQKSSQAPKLLFHYYDKDFNNEADTPDNFQSRRPNTSFCFLDIRSPGLGDTAMYLCATSSRTGKETQYFGPGTRLLVL.

The chain links TRBV11-2 to TRBJ1-1; no clear D. The CDR3 is made up of 14 amino acids. Germline-derived CDR1 and CDR2 are SGHAT and FQNNGV. Trimming shortened V by 0 bases and J by 0 bases, and 5 bases separated the two germline ends. CDR3 bases: TGTGCCAGCAGCTTAGATGGCTTGAACACTGAAGCTTTCTTT. This sequence encodes CASSLDGLNTEAFF.

The DNA for the CDR3 is TGTGCCAGCAGCGATATTGTGGGGGCGACCGGGGAGCTGTTTTTT. Translating gives CASSDIVGATGELFF. The V call is TRBV12-3 or TRBV12-4, the J call TRBJ2-2; perhaps TRBD1 as D (6 bases). V gave up 6 bases and J gave up 5 bases, with 16 bases separating them. The CDR3 spans 15 residues.

This rearrangement joins TRBV3-1 to TRBJ2-3; maybe TRBD2 (5 bases). The CDR3 contains 14 residues. Germline-derived CDR1 and CDR2 are LGHDT and YNNKEL (reference sequence). The V gene lost 0 bases and the J gene lost 6 bases, with 10 bases spanning the gap. DNA for the CDR3: TGTGCCAGCAGCCAAGATCGAGGGAGCGATACGCAGTATTTT. This translates into CASSQDRGSDTQYF.

This clonotype was seen a single time. The V gene is TRBV4-1, the J gene TRBJ2-1, with 9 bases that match TRBD1. The CDR3 is 16 residues long. CDR1 MGHRA and CDR2 YSYEKL come from the germline V gene. Germline trimming cut 4 bases from V and 3 bases from J; bases unmatched to any gene: 7. The DNA for the CDR3 is TGCGCCAGCAGCCCGCAGGACAGGGGCGACTACAATGAGCAGTTCTTC. It yields the protein CASSPQDRGDYNEQFF.

The chain employs TRBV30 and TRBJ2-1, with 13 nucleotides matching TRBD2. CDR1 and CDR2 from the germline V gene are GTSNPN and SVGIG (reference sequence). The CDR3 totals 18 residues. With 1 base clipped from V and 5 bases from J, the junction kept 11 bases outside the gene matches. This CDR3 reads CAWSARARGLAGNNEQFF. CDR3 nucleotides: TGTGCCTGGAGTGCTCGAGCCCGGGGACTAGCGGGGAACAATGAGCAGTTCTTC.

The rearrangement joins TRBV20-1 to TRBJ2-7; 10 positions agree with TRBD1. V gave up 3 bases and J gave up 2 bases; unmatched junction bases: 7. Germline V gene sequence: CDR1 DFQATT, CDR2 SNEGSKA (reference sequence). This CDR3 contains 15 residues. This chain's CDR3 is CSARDPGTGAYEQYF. The CDR3 nucleotides are TGCAGTGCTAGGGACCCCGGGACAGGGGCCTACGAGCAGTACTTC.

The J gene is TRBJ1-6, the V gene TRBV20-1, with TRBD1 matching over 7 bases. In germline, CDR1 is DFQATT, CDR2 SNEGSKA (reference sequence). The CDR3 totals 13 residues. Trimming took 4 bases from V and 6 from J; bases not matched to a gene: 3. The CDR3, as DNA: TGCAGTGCTAAAACAGGGGTTAATTCACCCCTCCACTTT. The encoded protein is CSAKTGVNSPLHF.

This chain links TRBV11-3 with TRBJ2-1, with D hard to call. Germline-derived CDR1 and CDR2 are SGHNT and YENEEA. This CDR3 is built from 11 residues. V was trimmed by 4 bases and J by 8 bases, leaving 6 bases between them. CDR3 amino acids: CASSSTYEQFF. In nucleotides, the CDR3 is TGTGCCAGCAGCTCCACCTATGAGCAGTTCTTC.

This chain uses TRBV20-1 with TRBJ2-1; TRBD1 might be the D (5 bases). The CDR3 loop spans 13 amino acids. Trimming removed 6 bases from V and 3 bases from J, with 12 bases in between. CDR1 DFQATT and CDR2 SNEGSKA come from the germline V gene (reference sequence). The CDR3 DNA follows: TGCAGTGCGATGAGACAGAACTACAATGAGCAGTTCTTC. Its translation: CSAMRQNYNEQFF.

This clonotype was seen just once. The V and J genes are TRBV7-9 and TRBJ1-1; TRBD1 might be the D (5 bases). The V and J ends lost 1 base and 6 bases respectively, with 12 bases between them. The CDR3 has 14 residues. The germline CDR1 and CDR2 sequences are SEHNR and FQNEAQ (reference sequence). This CDR3 is CASSLESRGSEAFF. The CDR3 DNA reads as TGTGCCAGCAGCTTAGAGAGTAGGGGCTCTGAAGCTTTCTTT.

This chain joins TRBV30 and TRBJ2-5; the D gene is possibly TRBD2 (6 bases). The CDR3 totals 15 residues. Trimming took 4 bases from V and 1 from J, leaving 16 bases between them. Per the germline V gene, CDR1 is GTSNPN and CDR2 is SVGIG (reference sequence). As DNA, the CDR3 is TGTGCCTGGACCCCAGAGGTAGCGGCCCAAGAGACCCAGTACTTC. This translates into CAWTPEVAAQETQYF.

This chain connects TRBV6-5 to TRBJ2-1; 9 bases are a match to TRBD1. CDR1 is MNHEY, CDR2 SVGAGI, per germline. Germline trimming cut 4 bases from V and 2 bases from J; bases unmatched to any gene: 9. CDR3 length equals 17 residues. DNA for the CDR3: TGTGCCAGCAGTTCACGGGACAGGGATCGGCCCTACAATGAGCAGTTCTTC. As protein: CASSSRDRDRPYNEQFF.

The chain combines TRBV7-2 with TRBJ2-5; D is ambiguous. Trimming pared 1 base from V and 5 bases from J, leaving 20 bases between. The CDR3 is 17 amino acids. The germline V gene has CDR1 SGHTA and CDR2 FQGNSA. The CDR3 coding sequence is TGTGCCAGCAGCTTAGGAAGTGGGCACCCACTCGGGGAGACCCAGTACTTC. Amino acids: CASSLGSGHPLGETQYF.

The J gene is TRBJ2-1, the V gene TRBV28; 12 positions agree with TRBD2. The ends lost 7 bases at V and 9 bases at J; junction bases unmatched: 7. This CDR3 has 14 residues. Germline CDR1 and CDR2: MDHEN and SYDVKM. In nucleotides, the CDR3 is TGTGCCAGCAATCTAGCGGGGGGGCCGGGTGAGCAGTTCTTC. Its protein is CASNLAGGPGEQFF.

The gene calls are TRBV20-1 and TRBJ2-5; the D gene is possibly TRBD2 (7 bases). The CDR3 length is 12 residues. V shed 4 bases and J shed 5 bases, with 11 bases lying between them. Germline lookup yields CDR1 DFQATT and CDR2 SNEGSKA (reference sequence). The CDR3 DNA reads as TGCAGTGCTAACGGGGGGCCGGAGACCCAGTACTTC. Encoded protein: CSANGGPETQYF.

This clonotype was picked up one time. V and J are TRBV25-1 and TRBJ1-2; no clear D gene. Germline lookup yields CDR1 MGHDK and CDR2 SYGVNS. V dropped 6 bases and J dropped 7 bases, with 15 bases sitting between them. The CDR3 has 13 residues. Here the CDR3 DNA reads TGTGCCAGCAGCGCTGTAGGGCAGCGTGGCTACACCTTC. Its protein is CASSAVGQRGYTF.

V and J are TRBV30 and TRBJ2-5; TRBD2 might be the D (5 bases). Germline V gene sequence: CDR1 GTSNPN, CDR2 SVGIG (reference sequence). CDR3 size: 12 residues. The ends were cut back, 5 bases at V and 5 bases at J, with 12 bases in the middle. CDR3 region: CAWDGLRETQYF. CDR3 bases: TGTGCCTGGGACGGACTGAGGGAGACCCAGTACTTC. Full variable domain (remainder filled in from reference TRBV30 and TRBJ2-5): SQTIHQWPATLVQPVGSPLSLECTVEGTSNPNLYWYRQAAGRGLQLLFYSVGIGQISSEVPQNLSASRPQDRQFILSSKKLLLSDSGFYLCAWDGLRETQYFGPGTRLLVL.

This chain connects TRBV2 to TRBJ1-5; no firm D call. CDR3 length: 12 amino acids. Per germline, CDR1 SNHLY and CDR2 FYNNEI. V gave up 6 bases and J gave up 3 bases, with 6 bases separating them. CDR3 sequence (DNA): TGTGCCAGCAGGCGTATCAATCAGCCCCAGCATTTT. This gives the protein CASRRINQPQHF.

The chain uses TRBV11-2 and TRBJ1-5, with unresolved D. The CDR3 consists of 14 residues. Trimming stripped 5 bases from V and 2 bases from J, with 10 bases between. Per the germline V gene, CDR1 is SGHAT and CDR2 is FQNNGV. The CDR3 nucleotides read TGTGCCAGCAGCCCCGCCATAGGCAATCAGCCCCAGCATTTT. Its protein is CASSPAIGNQPQHF.

The V gene is TRBV7-9, the J gene TRBJ2-7; D uncertain. The CDR3 runs 16 residues. The V gene's germline CDR1 is SEHNR and CDR2 FQNEAQ (reference sequence). V lost 0 bases to trimming and J lost 0 bases, with 12 bases between them. The CDR3 here is CASSLANRANSYEQYF. CDR3 DNA: TGTGCCAGCAGCTTAGCGAATCGGGCCAACTCCTACGAGCAGTACTTC. Filled out from reference TRBV7-9 and TRBJ2-7, the complete variable domain reads DTGVSQNPRHKITKRGQNVTFRCDPISEHNRLYWYRQTLGQGPEFLTYFQNEAQLEKSRLLSDRFSAERPKGSFSTLEIQRTEQGDSAMYLCASSLANRANSYEQYFGPGTRLTVT.

The chain links TRBV5-6 to TRBJ2-1; no reliable D call. V lost 5 bases to trimming and J lost 7 bases, with 16 bases between them. Per germline, CDR1 SGHDT and CDR2 YYEEEE. CDR3 length: 14 residues. The CDR3 loop reads CASRLGPLGNEQFF. In nucleotides, the CDR3 is TGTGCCAGCAGGCTTGGCCCTTTAGGAAATGAGCAGTTCTTC.